This TCR beta chain was retrieved from a study of OX40 agonist ivuxolimab in advanced cancers. Study summary: Patients were infused with ivuxolimab every 2 weeks at 0.01 to 10 mg/kg. Study outcomes and limitations: CD8+ T cells showed, on average, more clonal expansion than CD4+ cells.

The V end was cut by 1 base, the J end by 4 bases, with 13 bases between. Germline V gives CDR1 SGHVS, CDR2 FQNEAQ. This CDR3 contains 15 residues. By share, this clone ranks as medium-sized (0.01 to 0.1%). What it recognizes is unknown. The table came from immunoSEQ multiplex PCR; TCRdb's copy has only in-frame clones and leaves some out. Among tens of thousands of clones listed, approximately 81% were seen once. Sequenced here: CD4+ or CD8+ T cells sorted from blood, sampled in a trial of the OX40 agonist ivuxolimab. The chain employs TRBV7-8 and TRBJ1-1; D gene unclear. The sequence came from an adult with an advanced solid tumor such as melanoma, head and neck, liver or kidney cancer. CDR3 nucleotide sequence: TGTGCCAGCAGCTTAGAAGCGGGTGGGGTCACTGAAGCTTTCTTT. Amino acid sequence: CASSLEAGGVTEAFF.